This TCR beta chain comes out of a study of blood T cell repertoires in COVID-19. Looking at the study overall: Collection of acute and convalescent COVID-19 samples took place in the United States, Italy and Spain. PBMCs, B-cell-depleted T cells, or T cells were the source of the cDNA or gDNA that made up the material.

Authors' data handling: How many nucleated cells were present was estimated from reference gene primer amplification. TCRdb keeps only in-frame clones here, not all; method: immunoSEQ multiplex PCR. Clone size and V and J calls were adopted from that table, with D and trimming inferred from the DNA. The sample records under 110,000 clones, approximately 90% being singletons. Germline CDR1 reads MDHEN; CDR2 reads SYDVKM. Between the trimmed V and J ends, which lost 4 bases and 4 bases, there was a span of 11 bases. The length of the CDR3 is 14 residues. Sequenced: peripheral blood. This chain connects TRBV28 to TRBJ1-5; D may be TRBD1 (6 bases). This clonotype was sampled from a man aged 45-65 years with acute or convalescent COVID-19. The CDR3 here is CASSYRQANQPQHF. The CDR3 DNA is TGTGCCAGCAGTTACCGACAGGCTAATCAGCCCCAGCATTTT.